This T cell receptor beta chain originates from a study of T cell repertoires in cytomegalovirus infection (dated by TCRdb to 2018 to 2020). About the investigation overall: The HLA type of each donor mattered for the analysis, because public TCR beta signatures pointed to carriage of CMV infection along with the matching HLA type.

Sequencing relied on an Illumina HiSeq 1500. In TCRdb, the public reads were trimmed at Q25 with fastp and aligned with MiXCR, with productive beta chains retained. Every entry covers one CDR3 protein and lists the most common genes and DNA from its rows. The sample table contains around 740,000 distinct CDR3 sequences; only one count was recorded for 35% to 45% of them. The ten largest clones represent 2.8% of the sample. In the case of this clonotype: The antigen it recognizes is unknown. No base quality values were provided; no much bigger clone lies one nucleotide off.

CDR1 and CDR2 (SGHVS, FNYEAQ) derive from the germline V gene. V is pruned by 3 bases and J by 6 bases, leaving 14 bases of the junction without a gene match. From the cysteine through the phenylalanine, the CDR3 covers 18 amino acids. The entry retains the CDR3 DNA only, 54 bases that are in frame from base 1. What the research found in general, with its limitations: The ex vivo response was dominated by HLA-C-restricted CMV-specific TCR beta clonotypes, which also provided the single most frequent clonotype in two of eight donors. Carriers of CMV infection plus the relevant HLA type were discriminated by the cumulative frequency of public TCR beta family members in the study cohort and in an independent 352-donor cohort.

Sequencing used PBMCs. This TCR was sampled from a human donor in good health (CMV status not recorded). Some clones in this sample may be carry-over from other donors' samples. The sequence links TRBV7-6 to TRBJ2-3, and 11 bases in between align with TRBD2. The DNA sequence reads TGTGCCAGCAGCTTCGAAACTAGCGGGAGTGGTCGTCGGGATACGCAGTATTTT. It specifies CASSFETSGSGRRDTQYF.